These 13 T cell receptor beta chains originate from one sample sequenced in a study of T cells after yellow fever vaccination. In TCRdb, the 5' RACE reads were re-called with MiXCR into one record per CDR3 protein. This sample has fewer than 400,000 distinct CDR3 sequences, with roughly a tenth found just once. The sample was CD4+ T cells sorted from PBMCs, taken 45 days after the yellow fever booster vaccination. All receptors derive from a man younger than 30 who received the YFV17D yellow fever vaccine.

This clonotype showed up many times. The rearrangement links TRBV6-2 or TRBV6-3 to TRBJ1-6; no clear D gene. The CDR3 runs to 13 residues. CDR1 and CDR2 (germline): MNHEY, SVGEGT. V was pared by 6 bases and J by 14 bases, with 17 bases between. CDR3 in amino acids: CASRGWVRGTLHF. DNA of the CDR3: TGTGCCAGCAGAGGTTGGGTCCGAGGTACCCTCCACTTT.

The chain links TRBV28 to TRBJ2-3, with 9 bases matching TRBD1. Germline CDR1 and CDR2: MDHEN and SYDVKM. Losses at the gene ends were 5 bases for V and 3 bases for J; bases not matched to a gene: 3. The CDR3 runs 14 residues. As DNA, the CDR3 is TGTGCCAGCAGTACAGGGGGCGCAACAGATACGCAGTATTTT. Protein: CASSTGGATDTQYF.

V and J are TRBV3-1 and TRBJ2-1; no reliable D call. The CDR3 loop spans 14 amino acids. With 0 bases removed from V and 4 bases from J, the gap between germline ends came to 7 bases. Germline assignment: CDR1 LGHDT and CDR2 YNNKEL (reference sequence). The CDR3 nucleotides read TGTGCCAGCAGCCAAGAAGACTTTTACAATGAGCAGTTCTTC. Amino acid sequence: CASSQEDFYNEQFF.

The rearrangement joins TRBV5-1 to TRBJ1-4; 9 nucleotides match TRBD1. V dropped 5 bases and J dropped 8; count of bases not matched to a gene: 7. Per germline, CDR1 SGHRS and CDR2 YFSETQ. The CDR3 has 14 residues. Here the CDR3 DNA reads TGCGCCAGCAGGATGGGGACAGGGTACGAAAAACTGTTTTTT. Translating it yields CASRMGTGYEKLFF.

This clonotype has only one observation. The gene calls are TRBV6-2 or TRBV6-3 and TRBJ2-7; TRBD2 matches at 14 bases. Per the germline V gene, CDR1 is MNHEY and CDR2 is SVGEGT. V lost 6 bases, J lost 2 bases, and 9 bases stayed unmatched. This CDR3 comprises 17 residues. The CDR3 DNA reads as TGTGCCAGCAGCCTTAGACTAGCGGGGGGGCTCGCCTACGAGCAGTACGTC. It yields the protein CASSLRLAGGLAYEQYV.

This clonotype was seen more than once but under ten times. J is TRBJ2-2 and V is TRBV7-3; weak D call: TRBD2 (6 bases). Trimming removed 8 bases at V and 5 bases at J, with 21 bases between. Germline lookup yields CDR1 SGHTA and CDR2 FQGTGA. CDR3 length: 16 residues. The CDR3 reads CASSTQAGIRTGELFF. In DNA, the CDR3 is TGTGCCAGCTCGACTCAGGCGGGGATCAGGACCGGGGAGCTGTTTTTT.

The chain carries TRBV20-1 and TRBJ2-3; 8 nucleotides align to TRBD1. Germline V gene sequence: CDR1 DFQATT, CDR2 SNEGSKA (reference sequence). The junction had 7 bases not matched to a gene; V was cut back by 4 bases and J by 1 base. The CDR3 runs 15 residues. This CDR3 is CSANAGTGRTDTQYF. In DNA, the CDR3 is TGCAGTGCTAACGCCGGGACAGGACGCACAGATACGCAGTATTTT.

The J gene is TRBJ2-2, the V gene TRBV25-1; D is undetermined. CDR1 MGHDK and CDR2 SYGVNS come from the germline V gene. V lost 1 base and J lost 2, with 5 bases in between. The CDR3 runs 14 residues. CDR3 nucleotides: TGTGCCAGCAGTGAATTAGGCAACACCGGGGAGCTGTTTTTT. This gives the protein CASSELGNTGELFF. Looking up the rest from reference TRBV25-1 and TRBJ2-2 gives the full variable domain: EADIYQTPRYLVIGTGKKITLECSQTMGHDKMYWYQQDPGMELHLIHYSYGVNSTEKGDLSSESTVSRIRTEHFPLTLESARPSHTSQYLCASSELGNTGELFFGEGSRLTVL.

J is TRBJ2-4 and V is TRBV29-1; possibly TRBD1 or TRBD2 for D (6 bases each). CDR1 and CDR2 from the germline V gene are SQVTM and ANQGSEA. The CDR3 runs 16 residues. V was cut by 0 bases and J by 6 bases, with 18 bases left in between. CDR3 region: CSVEDPPGAGGNIQYF. DNA of the CDR3: TGCAGCGTTGAAGATCCGCCGGGGGCTGGAGGAAACATTCAGTACTTC.

In this sample, this clonotype turned up once. The V call is TRBV13, the J call TRBJ2-2, with D tentatively TRBD2 (6 bases). The CDR3 runs 14 residues. V was shortened by 7 bases and J by 4 bases, with 13 bases between the two germline ends. Germline assignment: CDR1 PRHDT and CDR2 FYEKMQ (reference sequence). CDR3 residues: CASISGRFTGELFF. In DNA form, the CDR3 reads TGTGCCAGCATATCAGGGAGGTTCACCGGGGAGCTGTTTTTT.

This clonotype appeared many times. The chain has TRBV20-1 and TRBJ1-5, with no clear D. CDR3 length equals 13 residues. Trimming took off 7 bases at V and 0 bases at J, with 10 bases between the two ends. The germline V gene encodes CDR1 DFQATT and CDR2 SNEGSKA (reference sequence). The CDR3, as DNA: TGCAGTGTATCCCCGGGTAGCAATCAGCCCCAGCATTTT. It specifies CSVSPGSNQPQHF.

This clonotype was found a few times. The CDR3 coding sequence is TGTGCCAGCAGTATCGACAGGGGCGAAGAGACCCAGTACTTC. It specifies CASSIDRGEETQYF. V gene TRBV12-3 or TRBV12-4 combines with J gene TRBJ2-5; TRBD1 aligns across 8 bases. This CDR3 has 14 amino acids. J gave up 3 bases and V 5 bases, and 5 bases lay outside the gene matches.

This clonotype was found a few times. The V gene is TRBV24-1, the J gene TRBJ1-2; 7 bases are a match to TRBD1. The junction had 7 bases not matched to a gene; V was cut back by 10 bases and J by 6 bases. The CDR3 is 12 amino acids. Germline assignment: CDR1 KGHDR and CDR2 SFDVKD. CDR3 DNA: TGTGCCACAGAGTCTGACAGGGATGGCTACACCTTC. As protein: CATESDRDGYTF.